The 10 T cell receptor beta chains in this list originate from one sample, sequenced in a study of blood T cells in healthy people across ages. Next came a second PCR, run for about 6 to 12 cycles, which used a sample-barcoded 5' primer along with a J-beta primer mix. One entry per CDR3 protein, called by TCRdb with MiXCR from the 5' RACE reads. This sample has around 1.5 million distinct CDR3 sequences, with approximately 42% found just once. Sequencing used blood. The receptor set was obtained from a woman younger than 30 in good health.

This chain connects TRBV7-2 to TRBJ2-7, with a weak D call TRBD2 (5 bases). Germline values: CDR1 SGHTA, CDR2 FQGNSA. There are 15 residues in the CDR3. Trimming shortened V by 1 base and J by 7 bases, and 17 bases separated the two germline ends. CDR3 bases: TGTGCCAGCAGCTTAGTTGCGACTAACTACAATGAGCAGTACTTC. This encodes CASSLVATNYNEQYF. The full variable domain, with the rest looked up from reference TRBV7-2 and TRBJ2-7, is GAGVSQSPSNKVTEKGKDVELRCDPISGHTALYWYRQSLGQGLEFLIYFQGNSAPDKSGLPSDRFSAERTGGSVSTLTIQRTQQEDSAVYLCASSLVATNYNEQYFGPGTRLTVT.

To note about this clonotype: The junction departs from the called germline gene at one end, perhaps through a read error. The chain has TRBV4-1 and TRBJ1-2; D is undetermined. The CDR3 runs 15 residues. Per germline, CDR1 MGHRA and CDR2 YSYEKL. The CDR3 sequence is CAGSQDRAANYGYTF. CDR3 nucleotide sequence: TGCGCCGGCAGCCAAGACCGGGCCGCTAACTATGGCTACACCTTC.

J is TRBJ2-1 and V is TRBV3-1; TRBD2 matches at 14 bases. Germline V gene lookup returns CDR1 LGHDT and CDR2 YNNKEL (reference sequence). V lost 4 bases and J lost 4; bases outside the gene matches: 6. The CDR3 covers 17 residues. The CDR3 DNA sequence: TGTGCCAGCAGCCCGACTAGCGGGAGGGATATGTACAATGAGCAGTTCTTC. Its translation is CASSPTSGRDMYNEQFF.

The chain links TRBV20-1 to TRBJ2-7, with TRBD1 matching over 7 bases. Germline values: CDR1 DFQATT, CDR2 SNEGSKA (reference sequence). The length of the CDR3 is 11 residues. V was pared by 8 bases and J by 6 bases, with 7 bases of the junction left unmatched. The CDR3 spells CSTRQGFEQYF. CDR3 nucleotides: TGCAGTACCAGACAGGGATTCGAGCAGTACTTC.

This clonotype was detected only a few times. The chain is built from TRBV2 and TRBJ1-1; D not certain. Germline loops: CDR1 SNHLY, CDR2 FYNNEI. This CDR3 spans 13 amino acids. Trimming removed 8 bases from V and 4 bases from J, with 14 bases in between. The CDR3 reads CASLLAAGTEAFF. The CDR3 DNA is TGTGCCAGCCTACTAGCGGCGGGCACTGAAGCTTTCTTT.

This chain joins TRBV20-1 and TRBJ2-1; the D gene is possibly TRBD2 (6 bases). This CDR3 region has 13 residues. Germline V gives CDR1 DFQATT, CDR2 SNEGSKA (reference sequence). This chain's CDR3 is CSRRGGSRNEQFF. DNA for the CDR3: TGCAGCCGGCGGGGTGGGTCTCGCAATGAGCAGTTCTTC.

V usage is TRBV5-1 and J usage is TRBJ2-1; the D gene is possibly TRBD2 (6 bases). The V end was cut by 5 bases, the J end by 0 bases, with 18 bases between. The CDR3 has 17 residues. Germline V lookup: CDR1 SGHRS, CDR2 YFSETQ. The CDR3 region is CASSLPERELSYNEQFF. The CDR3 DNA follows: TGCGCCAGCAGTCTTCCTGAACGGGAGCTCTCCTACAATGAGCAGTTCTTC.

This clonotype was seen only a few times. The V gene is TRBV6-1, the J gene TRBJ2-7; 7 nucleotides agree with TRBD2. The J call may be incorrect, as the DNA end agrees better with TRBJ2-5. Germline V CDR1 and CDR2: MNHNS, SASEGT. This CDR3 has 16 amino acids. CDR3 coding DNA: TGTGCCAGCAGTGCACCTCTAACGGGAGGTGGAGAGACCCAGTACTTC. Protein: CASSAPLTGGGETQYF.

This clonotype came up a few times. As DNA, the CDR3 is TGTGCCAGCAGCTTGTTGACGGCGAACACCGGGGAGCTGTTTTTT. Translating it yields CASSLLTANTGELFF. This chain links TRBV5-6 with TRBJ2-2; no reliable D call. Trimming stripped 1 base from V and 0 bases from J, with 7 bases between. CDR1 is SGHDT, CDR2 YYEEEE, per germline. The CDR3 runs 15 residues.

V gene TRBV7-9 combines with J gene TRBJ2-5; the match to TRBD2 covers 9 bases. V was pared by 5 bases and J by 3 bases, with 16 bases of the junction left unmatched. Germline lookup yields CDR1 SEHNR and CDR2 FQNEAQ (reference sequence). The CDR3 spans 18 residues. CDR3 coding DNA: TGTGCCAGCAGCGTCCCGGGACTAGCAGGAAAGGGAAAAGAGACCCAGTACTTC. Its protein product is CASSVPGLAGKGKETQYF.